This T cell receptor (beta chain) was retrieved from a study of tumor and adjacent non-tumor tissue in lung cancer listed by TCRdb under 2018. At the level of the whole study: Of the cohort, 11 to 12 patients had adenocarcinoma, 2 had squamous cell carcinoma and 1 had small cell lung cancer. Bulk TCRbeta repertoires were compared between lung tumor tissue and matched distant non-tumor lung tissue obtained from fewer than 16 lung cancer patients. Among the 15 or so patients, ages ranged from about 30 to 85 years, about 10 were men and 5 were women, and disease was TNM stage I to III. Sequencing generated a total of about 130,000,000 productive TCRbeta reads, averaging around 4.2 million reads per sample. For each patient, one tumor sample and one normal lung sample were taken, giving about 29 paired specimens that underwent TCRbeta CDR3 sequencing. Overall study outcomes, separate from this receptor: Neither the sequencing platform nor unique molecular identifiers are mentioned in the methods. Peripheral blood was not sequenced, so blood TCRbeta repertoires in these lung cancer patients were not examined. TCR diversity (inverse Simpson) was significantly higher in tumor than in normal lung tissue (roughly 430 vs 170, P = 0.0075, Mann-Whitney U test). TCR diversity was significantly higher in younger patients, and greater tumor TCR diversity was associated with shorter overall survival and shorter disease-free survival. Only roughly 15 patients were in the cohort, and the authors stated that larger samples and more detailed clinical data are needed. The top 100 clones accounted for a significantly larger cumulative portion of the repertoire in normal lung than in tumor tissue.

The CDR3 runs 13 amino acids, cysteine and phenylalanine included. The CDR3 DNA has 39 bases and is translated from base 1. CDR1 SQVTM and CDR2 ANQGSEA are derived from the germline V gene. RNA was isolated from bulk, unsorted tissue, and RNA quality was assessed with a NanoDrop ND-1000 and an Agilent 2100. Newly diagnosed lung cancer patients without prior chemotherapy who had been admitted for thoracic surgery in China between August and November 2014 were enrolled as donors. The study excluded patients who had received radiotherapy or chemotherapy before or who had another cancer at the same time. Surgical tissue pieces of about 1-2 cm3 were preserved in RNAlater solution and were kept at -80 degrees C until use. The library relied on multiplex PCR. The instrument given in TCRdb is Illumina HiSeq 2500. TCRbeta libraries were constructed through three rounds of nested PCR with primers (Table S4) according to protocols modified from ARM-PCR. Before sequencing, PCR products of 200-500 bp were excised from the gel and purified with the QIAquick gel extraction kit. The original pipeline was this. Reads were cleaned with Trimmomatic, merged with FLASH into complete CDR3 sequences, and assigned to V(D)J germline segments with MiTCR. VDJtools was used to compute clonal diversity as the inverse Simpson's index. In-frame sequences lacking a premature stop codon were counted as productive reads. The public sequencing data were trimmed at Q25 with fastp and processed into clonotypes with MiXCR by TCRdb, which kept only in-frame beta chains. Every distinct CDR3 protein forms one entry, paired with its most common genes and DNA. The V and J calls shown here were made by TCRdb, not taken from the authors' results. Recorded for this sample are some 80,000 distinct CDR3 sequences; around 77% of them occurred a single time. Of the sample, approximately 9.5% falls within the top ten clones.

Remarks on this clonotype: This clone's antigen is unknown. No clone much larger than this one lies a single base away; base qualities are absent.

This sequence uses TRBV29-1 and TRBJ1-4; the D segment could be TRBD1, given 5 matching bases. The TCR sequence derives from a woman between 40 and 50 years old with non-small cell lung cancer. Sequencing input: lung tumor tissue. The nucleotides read TGCAGAGTTACGAGGACAAATAATGAAAAACTGTTTTTT. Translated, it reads CRVTRTNNEKLFF.